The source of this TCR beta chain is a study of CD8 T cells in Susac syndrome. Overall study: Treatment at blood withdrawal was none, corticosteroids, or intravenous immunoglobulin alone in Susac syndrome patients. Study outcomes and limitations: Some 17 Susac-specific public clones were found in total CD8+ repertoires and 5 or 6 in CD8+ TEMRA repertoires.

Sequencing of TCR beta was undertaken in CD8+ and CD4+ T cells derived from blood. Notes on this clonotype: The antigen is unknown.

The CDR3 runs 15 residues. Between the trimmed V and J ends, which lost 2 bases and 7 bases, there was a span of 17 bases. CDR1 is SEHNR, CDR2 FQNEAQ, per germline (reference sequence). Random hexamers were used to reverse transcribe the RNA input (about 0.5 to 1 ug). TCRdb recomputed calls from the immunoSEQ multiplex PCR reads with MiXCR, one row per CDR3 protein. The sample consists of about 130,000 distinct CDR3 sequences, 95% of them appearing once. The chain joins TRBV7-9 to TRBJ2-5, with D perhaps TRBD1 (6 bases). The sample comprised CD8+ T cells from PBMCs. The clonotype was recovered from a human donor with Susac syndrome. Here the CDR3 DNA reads TGTGCCAGCAGCTTATCAAGGGACAACACCGGGACCCAGTACTTC. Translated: CASSLSRDNTGTQYF.